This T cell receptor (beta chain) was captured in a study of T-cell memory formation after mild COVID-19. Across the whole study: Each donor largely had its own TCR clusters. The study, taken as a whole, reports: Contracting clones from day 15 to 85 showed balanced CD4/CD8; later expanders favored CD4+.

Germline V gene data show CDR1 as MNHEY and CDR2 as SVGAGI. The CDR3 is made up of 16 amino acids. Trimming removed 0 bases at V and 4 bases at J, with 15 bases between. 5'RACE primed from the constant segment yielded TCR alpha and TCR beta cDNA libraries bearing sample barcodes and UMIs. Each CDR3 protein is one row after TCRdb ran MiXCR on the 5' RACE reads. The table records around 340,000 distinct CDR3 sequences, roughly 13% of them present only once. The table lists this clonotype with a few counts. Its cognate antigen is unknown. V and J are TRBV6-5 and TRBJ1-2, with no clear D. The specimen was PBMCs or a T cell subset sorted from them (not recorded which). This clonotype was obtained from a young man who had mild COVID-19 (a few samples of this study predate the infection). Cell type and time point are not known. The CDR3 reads CASSYSILGGSYGYTF. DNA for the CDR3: TGTGCCAGCAGTTACTCAATTCTGGGCGGAAGCTATGGCTACACCTTC.